This is a list of T cell receptor beta chains from one sample in a study of blood T cells in healthy people across ages. TCRdb ran MiXCR on the 5' RACE reads and lists one entry per CDR3 protein. The sample includes fewer than 1,200,000 distinct CDR3 sequences, approximately 25% of them seen just once. The same sample was also studied in work on T cells of mothers and their children.

Sequenced input: blood. Receptors were obtained from a girl aged 2-10 years in good health. Each CDR3 is given with its conserved first and last residue. A D gene is named only where the DNA matches it firmly. For some rows the clone size is stated as once, few or many, or as a class when expanded; others skip it.

clone size,V gene,J gene,D gene,CDR3 DNA,CDR3 protein
.,TRBV3-1,TRBJ1-6,.,TGTGCCAGCAGCCGGCAGCTAACAGGCGACCTCCACTTT,CASSRQLTGDLHF
.,TRBV14,TRBJ1-1,.,TGTGCCAGCAGCCAATTCGGATACAACACTGAAACTTTCTTT,CASSQFGYNTETFF
few,TRBV6-5,TRBJ1-2,.,TGTGCCAGTCCGGTTCAAGATGGGGACTATGGCTACACCTTC,CASPVQDGDYGYTF
.,TRBV7-8,TRBJ2-3,.,TGTGCCAGCAGCCTACCCTTCACAGATACGCAGTATTTT,CASSLPFTDTQYF
.,TRBV7-9,TRBJ2-4,.,TGTGCCAGCAGCCACGGATACATTCAGTACTTC,CASSHGYIQYF
.,TRBV5-1,TRBJ1-3,.,TGCGCCAGCAGCTTAGGGCAAGTCGGAAACACCATATATTTT,CASSLGQVGNTIYF
.,TRBV29-1,TRBJ2-2,.,TGCAGCGTTAACCTGAACACCGGGGAGCTGTTTTTT,CSVNLNTGELFF
few,TRBV7-8,TRBJ2-2,TRBD2,TGTGCCAGCAGTGGTCTTTTAGCGGGAGGGCCTACTTTCACCGGGGAGCTGTTTTTT,CASSGLLAGGPTFTGELFF
.,TRBV11-3,TRBJ2-5,.,TGTGCCAGCGGTTGGGGGGAGACCCAGTACTTC,CASGWGETQYF
.,TRBV6-6,TRBJ2-5,.,TGTGCCAGCAGTTACTCGGATGGGTGGAAAGAGACCCAGTACTTC,CASSYSDGWKETQYF
few,TRBV29-1,TRBJ2-1,.,TGCAGCGTTGAAGTTGTCGGAGCGTTACGGAGCAATGAGCAGTTCTTC,CSVEVVGALRSNEQFF
.,TRBV29-1,TRBJ2-7,TRBD1,TGCAGCGTAAGGACAGGGGTGACCTACGAGCAGTACTTC,CSVRTGVTYEQYF
.,TRBV20-1,TRBJ2-5,TRBD2,TGCAGTGCTCTACCCGGACTAGCGGGAGAAGAGACCCAGTACTTC,CSALPGLAGEETQYF
.,TRBV10-3,TRBJ1-2,.,TGTGCCATCAGTGACAGGCCTAACTATGGCTACACCTTC,CAISDRPNYGYTF
few,TRBV4-1,TRBJ2-7,TRBD1,TGCGCCAGCAGCCAAGAGGACAGGGTGGGCGAGCAGTACTTC,CASSQEDRVGEQYF
.,TRBV7-9,TRBJ1-5,.,TGTGCCAGCAGCCCGACGGATTATAGCAATCAGCCCCAGCATTTT,CASSPTDYSNQPQHF
few,TRBV6-5,TRBJ1-2,TRBD1,TGTGCCAGCAGCCTCTCCTCCGGGACAGGGGTCTACACCTTC,CASSLSSGTGVYTF
.,TRBV7-6,TRBJ2-1,.,TGTGCCAGCAGTTTTAACTCGGGCTCGGTTGAGCAGTTCTTC,CASSFNSGSVEQFF
.,TRBV25-1,TRBJ2-2,.,TGTGCCAGCTCTGGGTGGAACACCGGGGAGCTGTTTTTT,CASSGWNTGELFF
few,TRBV7-6,TRBJ2-3,.,TGTGCCAGCAGCTTAGTTTGGCCAGATACGCAGTATTTT,CASSLVWPDTQYF
few,TRBV20-1,TRBJ2-1,.,TGCAGTGCTAGCATAGACTTTGAGCAGTTCTTC,CSASIDFEQFF
few,TRBV3-1,TRBJ2-5,.,TGTGCCAGCAGCCAGACGATGGGACCGGAAAGAGGAAAGACCCAGTACTTC,CASSQTMGPERGKTQYF
few,TRBV7-2,TRBJ1-1,.,TGTGCCAGCAGCTTGGGAGGGTATGGGAACACTGAAGCTTTCTTT,CASSLGGYGNTEAFF
.,TRBV11-3,TRBJ1-1,.,TGTGCCTGCAGCCCTTCCCTGGGGAGGGGCACTGAAGCTTTCTTT,CACSPSLGRGTEAFF
.,TRBV20-1,TRBJ2-4,.,TGCAGTGCTAGGGAGACAGGCTCGGCCAAAAACATTCAGTACTTC,CSARETGSAKNIQYF
many,TRBV20-1,TRBJ2-7,.,TGCAGTGCTAGAGTCGGCTCCTACGAGCAGTACTTC,CSARVGSYEQYF
.,TRBV20-1,TRBJ2-5,.,TGCAGTGCTACGCCTGAAGAGACCCAGTACTTC,CSATPEETQYF
.,TRBV15,TRBJ2-7,.,TGTGCCACCAGCGGTCCGGGCAGGGACGTTCAAGGGTTCTCCTACGAGCAGTACTTC,CATSGPGRDVQGFSYEQYF
few,TRBV7-2,TRBJ2-7,.,TGTGCCAGCAGCTTGGCCTACTCTTCGGGGGAGCAGTACTTC,CASSLAYSSGEQYF
few,TRBV12-3/TRBV12-4,TRBJ2-2,.,TGTGCCAGCAGATACAATTTAGGGGTCGGGGAGCTGTTTTTT,CASRYNLGVGELFF
.,TRBV5-8,TRBJ2-5,TRBD1,TGTGCCAGCACCCGGTGGACAGGCGGAGAGACCCAGTACTTC,CASTRWTGGETQYF
few,TRBV20-1,TRBJ2-3,TRBD2,TGCAGTGCAGGAGCCCTAGCGGGAGGAGGAACAGATACGCAGTATTTT,CSAGALAGGGTDTQYF
.,TRBV20-1,TRBJ2-7,.,TGCAGTGCCATTTCTAGTTGGGGAACCTACGAGCAGTACTTC,CSAISSWGTYEQYF
.,TRBV28,TRBJ2-7,.,TGTGCCAGCAGTTTACATGTGGCGGAGCGGGCCTACGAGCAGCACTTC,CASSLHVAERAYEQHF
few,TRBV24-1,TRBJ2-1,.,TGTGCCACCAGTGACCAACTCAATGAGCAGTTCTTC,CATSDQLNEQFF